This passage covers 29 T cell receptor beta chains from one sample sequenced in a study of cytomegalovirus exposure and HLA in healthy donors. Primers for the PCR totalled 60 Vbeta and 13 Jbeta. Sequenced by immunoSEQ multiplex PCR; TCRdb stores in-frame clones only, minus some. The sample lists approximately 32,000 clones, roughly nine tenths occurring once. Specimen: PBMCs. Receptors originate from a woman younger than 30 in good health and CMV-seronegative.

The chain joins TRBV28 to TRBJ1-3; 9 nucleotides match TRBD1. This CDR3 is 16 amino acids long. Germline lookup yields CDR1 MDHEN and CDR2 SYDVKM. V trimming: 6 bases; J trimming: 4 bases; junction bases outside the gene matches: 10. The CDR3 sequence is CASRLPGQGGGNTIYF. In nucleotides, the CDR3 is TGTGCCAGCAGACTTCCGGGACAGGGAGGAGGAAACACCATATATTTT.

The chain is built from TRBV19 and TRBJ2-1; 11 nucleotides align to TRBD2. Germline loops: CDR1 LNHDA, CDR2 SQIVND (reference sequence). The trim removed 5 bases at V and 5 bases at J, leaving 11 bases unmatched. The CDR3 runs 17 residues. CDR3 in amino acids: CASSVSIAGGPHNEQFF. CDR3 nucleotide sequence: TGTGCCAGTAGTGTCAGTATAGCGGGAGGGCCCCACAATGAGCAGTTCTTC.

This chain joins TRBV7-2 and TRBJ2-7; possible D gene TRBD2, 6 bases. Trimming removed 3 bases from V and 0 bases from J, with 18 bases in between. This CDR3 is built from 17 residues. Germline V CDR1 and CDR2: SGHTA, FQGNSA. Here the CDR3 reads CASSLVGGAPLSYEQYF. DNA of the CDR3: TGTGCCAGCAGCTTGGTCGGCGGGGCCCCCCTCTCCTACGAGCAGTACTTC.

The chain joins TRBV18 to TRBJ1-4; D is perhaps TRBD1 (5 bases). CDR3 size: 18 residues. Germline V gene lookup returns CDR1 KGHSH and CDR2 LQKENI. Trimming took 0 bases from V and 5 from J, leaving 19 bases between them. CDR3 sequence reads: CASSPPASAGGSNEKLFF. The CDR3, as DNA: TGTGCCAGCTCACCACCAGCCTCGGCCGGGGGGTCCAATGAAAAACTGTTTTTT.

The rearrangement uses TRBV7-2 and TRBJ2-5; the match to TRBD1 covers 7 bases. The J call may not be correct, given that the DNA end is closer to TRBJ2-7. The CDR3 runs to 15 residues. From germline, CDR1 is SGHTA and CDR2 FQGNSA. The CDR3 reads CASSLTGTEHYEQYF. As DNA, the CDR3 is TGTGCCAGCAGCTTAACCGGGACAGAACACTACGAGCAGTACTTC.

The V and J genes are TRBV4-3 and TRBJ2-2; D is perhaps TRBD2 (5 bases). V was cut by 7 bases and J by 2 bases, with 11 bases left in between. The CDR3 spans 14 residues. The V gene's germline CDR1 is LGHNA and CDR2 YSLEER. The DNA of the CDR3 is TGCGCCAGCAACGAGGGCCTAAACACCGGGGAGCTGTTTTTT. Encoded protein: CASNEGLNTGELFF.

The V and J genes are TRBV30 and TRBJ1-1; D gene ambiguous. CDR1 is GTSNPN and CDR2 is SVGIG in the germline V gene (reference sequence). V dropped 4 bases and J dropped 1 base, with 10 bases sitting between them. CDR3 size: 13 residues. CDR3: CAWIRDGNTEAFF. Written as DNA, the CDR3 is TGTGCCTGGATCCGGGATGGGAACACTGAAGCTTTCTTT.

The gene calls are TRBV30 and TRBJ2-5; D perhaps matches TRBD2 (5 bases). Per the germline V gene, CDR1 is GTSNPN and CDR2 is SVGIG (reference sequence). The CDR3 totals 11 residues. CDR3 sequence reads: CASGLVETQYF. In DNA, the CDR3 is TGTGCATCAGGACTGGTGGAGACCCAGTACTTC.

The V gene is TRBV7-9, the J gene TRBJ2-6; D not resolved. Trimming removed 7 bases at V and 3 bases at J, with 4 bases between. The V gene's germline CDR1 is SEHNR and CDR2 FQNEAQ (reference sequence). The CDR3 runs 12 residues. The CDR3 loop reads CASKYGANVLTF. CDR3 nucleotide sequence: TGTGCCAGCAAATATGGGGCCAACGTCCTGACTTTC. The whole variable domain, remainder taken from reference TRBV7-9 and TRBJ2-6, is DTGVSQNPRHKITKRGQNVTFRCDPISEHNRLYWYRQTLGQGPEFLTYFQNEAQLEKSRLLSDRFSAERPKGSFSTLEIQRTEQGDSAMYLCASKYGANVLTFGAGSRLTVL.

The J gene is TRBJ1-1, the V gene TRBV7-9; 9 nucleotides match TRBD1. V lost 1 base and J lost 10; bases outside the gene matches: 10. CDR1 is SEHNR and CDR2 is FQNEAQ in the germline V gene (reference sequence). The CDR3 is 15 amino acids. The CDR3 here is CASSLDRENRGRAFF. The CDR3 coding sequence is TGTGCCAGCAGCTTAGACCGGGAAAACAGGGGGCGAGCTTTCTTT. Supplemented by reference TRBV7-9 and TRBJ1-1, the full variable domain reads DTGVSQNPRHKITKRGQNVTFRCDPISEHNRLYWYRQTLGQGPEFLTYFQNEAQLEKSRLLSDRFSAERPKGSFSTLEIQRTEQGDSAMYLCASSLDRENRGRAFFGQGTRLTVV.

This clone was recorded only once. The rearrangement uses TRBV7-8 and TRBJ1-1; D possibly corresponds to TRBD1 (5 bases). Germline V CDR1 and CDR2: SGHVS, FQNEAQ. The CDR3 is 14 residues long. Trimming took 3 bases from V and 1 from J, leaving 9 bases between them. DNA for the CDR3: TGTGCCAGCAGCTTCGACAGTACGAACACTGAAGCTTTCTTT. This gives the protein CASSFDSTNTEAFF. The full variable domain, its missing parts supplied by reference TRBV7-8 and TRBJ1-1, is GAGVSQSPRYKVAKRGQDVALRCDPISGHVSLFWYQQALGQGPEFLTYFQNEAQLDKSGLPSDRFFAERPEGSVSTLKIQRTQQEDSAVYLCASSFDSTNTEAFFGQGTRLTVV.

The rearrangement links TRBV7-3 to TRBJ2-3; D may be TRBD1 (5 bases). Looked up from germline, CDR1 is SGHTA and CDR2 is FQGTGA. V lost 1 base and J lost 1, with 24 bases in between. The CDR3 has 20 amino acids. The CDR3 DNA reads TGTGCCAGCAGCTTAATATCCCCCTTCGGACAAACCCCAGGCACAGATACGCAGTATTTT. Translation gives CASSLISPFGQTPGTDTQYF. Looking up the rest from reference TRBV7-3 and TRBJ2-3 gives the full variable domain: GAGVSQTPSNKVTEKGKYVELRCDPISGHTALYWYRQSLGQGPEFLIYFQGTGAADDSGLPNDRFFAVRPEGSVSTLKIQRTERGDSAVYLCASSLISPFGQTPGTDTQYFGPGTRLTVL.

This chain joins TRBV9 and TRBJ2-1; tentative D call: TRBD2 (5 bases). Germline assignment: CDR1 SGDLS and CDR2 YYNGEE. There are 15 residues in the CDR3. Trimming took 4 bases from V and 8 from J, leaving 19 bases between them. CDR3 bases: TGTGCCAGCAGCACCTTATCGGGGAATCCCCATGAGCAGTTCTTC. Translation: CASSTLSGNPHEQFF.

V gene TRBV7-3 combines with J gene TRBJ2-4; 8 bases match TRBD1. This CDR3 spans 15 amino acids. V gave up 2 bases and J gave up 3 bases; unmatched junction bases: 3. CDR1 is SGHTA, CDR2 FQGTGA, per germline. The CDR3 DNA follows: TGTGCCAGCAGCTTACAGGGGGCAGTCAAAAACATTCAGTACTTC. Residues: CASSLQGAVKNIQYF. The full variable domain, its missing parts supplied by reference TRBV7-3 and TRBJ2-4, is GAGVSQTPSNKVTEKGKYVELRCDPISGHTALYWYRQSLGQGPEFLIYFQGTGAADDSGLPNDRFFAVRPEGSVSTLKIQRTERGDSAVYLCASSLQGAVKNIQYFGAGTRLSVL.

The chain joins TRBV10-3 to TRBJ2-7; 9 bases match TRBD1. The trim removed 6 bases at V and 4 bases at J, leaving 4 bases unmatched. Germline CDR1 ENHRY, CDR2 SYGVKD. The CDR3 is 13 amino acids. Here the CDR3 reads CAISTGGGYEQYF. CDR3 nucleotide sequence: TGTGCCATCAGCACAGGGGGCGGATACGAGCAGTACTTC.

This clone was found once. At one of its ends the junction is not consistent with the germline gene, which may arise from a read error. The chain recombines TRBV6-5 with TRBJ2-7; 10 bases are shared with TRBD2. Germline CDR1 is MNHEY and CDR2 is SVGAGI. CDR3 length: 16 residues. In DNA, the CDR3 is TGTGCCAGCAGTTACTTGGCCAGCGGGAGGGCCTACGAGCGGTACTTC. It yields the protein CASSYLASGRAYERYF.

The V and J genes are TRBV4-1 and TRBJ2-3, with 8 bases identical to TRBD2. Germline V gives CDR1 MGHRA, CDR2 YSYEKL. The CDR3 totals 18 residues. V was pared by 0 bases and J by 2 bases, with 10 bases of the junction left unmatched. The CDR3 reads CASSQDVGLAGPTDTQYF. The CDR3 bases are TGCGCCAGCAGCCAAGATGTGGGCCTAGCGGGTCCCACAGATACGCAGTATTTT.

The rearrangement uses TRBV9 and TRBJ2-5; TRBD1 aligns across 8 bases. CDR1 is SGDLS, CDR2 YYNGEE, per germline. V lost 2 bases to trimming and J lost 7 bases; unmatched junction nucleotides: 7. This CDR3 spans 14 amino acids. The DNA of the CDR3 is TGTGCCAGCAGCGTTGGGGACAGGCCCGGGACCCAGTACTTC. Residues: CASSVGDRPGTQYF.

The chain couples TRBV6-1 to TRBJ2-7, with 10 nucleotides matching TRBD1. Per germline, CDR1 MNHNS and CDR2 SASEGT. V lost 6 bases to trimming and J lost 1 base; unmatched junction nucleotides: 6. The CDR3 is 15 residues long. The CDR3 nucleotides are TGTGCCAGCAGCTTCCGGGACAGGGGATCCTACGAGCAGTACTTC. It yields the protein CASSFRDRGSYEQYF.

The V and J genes are TRBV5-4 and TRBJ1-1, with 7 bases fitting TRBD1. The CDR3 covers 15 residues. Germline lookup yields CDR1 SGHNT and CDR2 YYREEE (reference sequence). With V trimmed by 5 bases and J by 4 bases, 11 bases remained unmatched. This CDR3 reads CASRRQQGHSTEAFF. CDR3 DNA: TGTGCCAGCAGACGCCAACAGGGGCATAGCACTGAAGCTTTCTTT. Full variable domain (remainder filled in from reference TRBV5-4 and TRBJ1-1): ETGVTQSPTHLIKTRGQQVTLRCSSQSGHNTVSWYQQALGQGPQFIFQYYREEENGRGNFPPRFSGLQFPNYSSELNVNALELDDSALYLCASRRQQGHSTEAFFGQGTRLTVV.

This clone appeared a few times. The chain's CDR3 is CASSPSGGRSGETQYF. In DNA form, the CDR3 reads TGTGCCAGCAGCCCCTCGGGCGGGAGATCGGGTGAGACCCAGTACTTC. The chain has TRBV28 and TRBJ2-5; 7 bases align to TRBD2. Germline-derived CDR1 and CDR2 are MDHEN and SYDVKM. V lost 6 bases to trimming and J lost 5 bases; unmatched junction nucleotides: 15. The length of the CDR3 is 16 residues.

The chain has TRBV6-5 and TRBJ2-3, with TRBD1 as a possible D gene (6 bases). Germline V gene data show CDR1 as MNHEY and CDR2 as SVGAGI. Trimming pared 0 bases from V and 4 bases from J, leaving 11 bases between. CDR3 length: 15 residues. The CDR3 nucleotides read TGTGCCAGCAGTTACTCAGGGGGTAGTGCAGATACGCAGTATTTT. As protein: CASSYSGGSADTQYF.

The rearrangement uses TRBV28 and TRBJ2-7; D remains unclear. This CDR3 region has 14 residues. CDR1 and CDR2 (germline): MDHEN, SYDVKM. Trimming pared 5 bases from V and 2 bases from J, leaving 13 bases between. This CDR3 is CASSQPRNPYEQYF. CDR3 in DNA: TGTGCCAGCAGTCAGCCCAGGAACCCCTACGAGCAGTACTTC.

The chain combines TRBV19 with TRBJ1-2; 8 nucleotides agree with TRBD1. CDR3 length: 16 residues. Germline CDR1 and CDR2: LNHDA and SQIVND (reference sequence). Losses at the gene ends were 1 base for V and 4 bases for J; bases not matched to a gene: 8. DNA for the CDR3: TGTGCCAGTAGTATAGCCGGACAGGGTGTGGGCTATGGCTACACCTTC. Encoded protein: CASSIAGQGVGYGYTF.

DNA of the CDR3: TGTGCCAGCAGCCCCAGGAACTATGGCTACACCTTC. Its protein is CASSPRNYGYTF. This sequence joins TRBV9 and TRBJ1-2; D gene unclear. V was shortened by 4 bases and J by 2 bases, with 6 bases between the two germline ends. CDR1 and CDR2 (germline): SGDLS, YYNGEE. There are 12 residues in the CDR3.

The rearrangement joins TRBV7-3 to TRBJ2-2; 7 bases line up with TRBD1. The CDR3 extends over 16 amino acids. From germline, CDR1 is SGHTA and CDR2 FQGTGA. The ends lost 2 bases at V and 5 bases at J; junction bases unmatched: 8. The CDR3 DNA sequence: TGTGCCAGCAGCTTAGCGACAGGGCTCCTGACCGGGGAGCTGTTTTTT. Its translation is CASSLATGLLTGELFF.

The chain links TRBV7-2 to TRBJ2-1, with TRBD2 identical over 11 bases. Per germline, CDR1 SGHTA and CDR2 FQGNSA. The CDR3 contains 16 residues. V lost 4 bases and J lost 3; bases outside the gene matches: 5. The CDR3 DNA is TGTGCCAGCAGCTCATTGACTAGCGGGAACTACAATGAGCAGTTCTTC. Amino acids: CASSSLTSGNYNEQFF.

The J gene is TRBJ2-6, the V gene TRBV5-1, with 8 positions matching TRBD1. The germline V gene encodes CDR1 SGHRS and CDR2 YFSETQ. The CDR3 spans 16 residues. With 4 bases clipped from V and 2 bases from J, the junction kept 5 bases outside the gene matches. The CDR3 DNA sequence: TGCGCCAGCAGCCCTCCGACAGGGGCTGGGGCCAACGTCCTGACTTTC. This codes for CASSPPTGAGANVLTF.

The chain uses TRBV6-4 and TRBJ2-2; 12 nucleotides line up with TRBD2. The germline gives CDR1 MRHNA, CDR2 SNTAGT. CDR3 length: 16 residues. Germline trimming cut 0 bases from V and 8 bases from J; bases unmatched to any gene: 4. CDR3 nucleotides: TGTGCCAGCAGTGACTCGACTAGCGGGAGAACAGGGGAGCTGTTTTTT. Translation gives CASSDSTSGRTGELFF.